In this sample, the clone carrying this T cell receptor (beta chain) turned up a few times. The data belong to a study of blood T cell repertoires in COVID-19. In the original processing: Scientists estimated how many nucleated cells there were by amplifying reference gene primers. Sequenced by immunoSEQ multiplex PCR; TCRdb stores in-frame clones only, minus some. V and J calls and clone size are copied from that table; D and trimming were computed from the DNA. The sample shows about 230,000 clones, 88% of them seen only once. This receptor was obtained from a woman aged 25-40 years who had been exposed to COVID-19. Source material: PBMCs or T cells enriched from blood (not recorded which).

CDR3 coding DNA: TGTGCCAGCAGTTACGAGGGGGTAGAGCAGTACTTC. It codes for CASSYEGVEQYF. The chain recombines TRBV6-2 or TRBV6-3 with TRBJ2-7; TRBD1 might be the D (6 bases). The CDR3 extends over 12 amino acids. V was pared by 2 bases and J by 7 bases, with 9 bases between. Germline values: CDR1 MNHEY, CDR2 SVGEGT.